Below are 26 T cell receptor beta chains sequenced from a single sample in a study of human T cells and chemical hapten exposure. TCRdb passed the RACE reads through MiXCR, listing each CDR3 protein once. The sample carries tens of thousands of distinct CDR3 sequences, approximately 9.9% recorded once. The time point was: patch test 3, about 24 weeks after DPC sensitization. Treatment noted: therapeutic diphenylcyclopropenone sensitization with weekly scalp DPC. Sequenced material: whole blood, taken in connection with sensitization to the hapten diphenylcyclopropenone (DPC). These TCRs come from a middle-aged woman with alopecia areata. Some clones in this sample may be carry-over from other donors' samples.

This clonotype has ten or more counts. The J gene is TRBJ2-1, the V gene TRBV6-2 or TRBV6-3; TRBD2 matches at 7 bases. Germline values: CDR1 MNHEY, CDR2 SVGEGT. Trimming removed 0 bases from V and 0 bases from J; junction bases left unmatched: 2. This CDR3 has 16 amino acids. Written as DNA, the CDR3 is TGTGCCAGCAGTTACTCGAGCGGGGCCTCCTACAATGAGCAGTTCTTC. It translates to CASSYSSGASYNEQFF.

This clonotype has just a few counts. The chain joins TRBV7-2 to TRBJ1-5; D remains unclear. The ends were cut back, 0 bases at V and 4 bases at J, with 7 bases in the middle. Looked up from germline, CDR1 is SGHTA and CDR2 is FQGNSA. CDR3 length equals 14 residues. The CDR3 reads CASSLALGNQPQHF. The CDR3 bases are TGTGCCAGCAGCTTAGCGCTCGGTAATCAGCCCCAGCATTTT. Supplemented by reference TRBV7-2 and TRBJ1-5, the full variable domain reads GAGVSQSPSNKVTEKGKDVELRCDPISGHTALYWYRQSLGQGLEFLIYFQGNSAPDKSGLPSDRFSAERTGGSVSTLTIQRTQQEDSAVYLCASSLALGNQPQHFGDGTRLSIL.

As for this clonotype: A read error may explain this, as a much larger clone is one base away. The rearrangement joins TRBV19 to TRBJ2-7; 8 bases agree with TRBD1. Germline V gene sequence: CDR1 LNHDA, CDR2 SQIVND (reference sequence). The CDR3 contains 14 residues. CDR3 loop: CASSLGQGFYEQCF. The CDR3 DNA is TGTGCCAGTAGTCTCGGACAGGGTTTCTACGAGCAGTGCTTC.

The genes are TRBV3-1 and TRBJ1-1; D is possibly TRBD1 (5 bases). CDR1 is LGHDT, CDR2 YNNKEL, per germline (reference sequence). V lost 0 bases, J lost 6 bases, and 20 bases lay in between. CDR3 length: 17 amino acids. The CDR3 DNA reads TGTGCCAGCAGCCAAGACCTTCTGCAGGGAGCCCTCCCTGAAGCTTTCTTT. Its translation is CASSQDLLQGALPEAFF.

There are many counts of this clonotype. The chain is built from TRBV7-9 and TRBJ2-5; possible D gene TRBD2, 5 bases. The CDR3 has 14 residues. V was shortened by 5 bases and J by 2 bases, with 12 bases between the two germline ends. Germline values: CDR1 SEHNR, CDR2 FQNEAQ (reference sequence). DNA of the CDR3: TGTGCCAGCAGCACCCGACGGGAACAAGAGACCCAGTACTTC. This codes for CASSTRREQETQYF.

This clonotype was seen a few times. The chain links TRBV4-1 to TRBJ1-1; 7 bases match TRBD1. The V and J ends lost 0 bases and 6 bases, in that order; junction bases with no gene match: 7. Germline V gene data show CDR1 as MGHRA and CDR2 as YSYEKL. The CDR3 runs to 15 residues. As DNA, the CDR3 is TGCGCCAGCAGCCAAGACCCGGGACAGTCCCCTGAAGCTTTCTTT. Its protein is CASSQDPGQSPEAFF.

This clonotype was detected a few times. The chain couples TRBV6-5 to TRBJ2-7; D unclear. V was clipped by 2 bases and J by 3 bases, with 14 bases between them. This CDR3 spans 15 amino acids. Per the germline V gene, CDR1 is MNHEY and CDR2 is SVGAGI. CDR3 protein: CASSYQTEVIYEQYF. The DNA of the CDR3 is TGTGCCAGCAGTTACCAAACCGAGGTGATCTACGAGCAGTACTTC.

This clonotype has ten or more counts. The rearrangement links TRBV14 to TRBJ2-7, with D perhaps matching TRBD1 (6 bases). Looked up from germline, CDR1 is SGHDN and CDR2 is FVKESK. This CDR3 region has 15 residues. Trimming removed 1 base at V and 2 bases at J, with 12 bases between. Here the CDR3 reads CASSQVPGAAYEQYF. In DNA, the CDR3 is TGTGCCAGCAGCCAAGTCCCAGGGGCCGCCTACGAGCAGTACTTC. The variable domain in full, completed from reference TRBV14 and TRBJ2-7, reads EAGVTQFPSHSVIEKGQTVTLRCDPISGHDNLYWYRRVMGKEIKFLLHFVKESKQDESGMPNNRFLAERTGGTYSTLKVQPAELEDSGVYFCASSQVPGAAYEQYFGPGTRLTVT.

This clonotype was recorded a few times. The V gene is TRBV7-2, the J gene TRBJ1-2; the match to TRBD1 covers 10 bases. CDR1 SGHTA and CDR2 FQGNSA come from the germline V gene. The trim removed 5 bases at V and 2 bases at J, leaving 8 bases unmatched. There are 16 residues in the CDR3. Here the CDR3 DNA reads TGTGCCAGCAGCGTCAGTTGGGGACAGGGGAACTATGGCTACACCTTC. This sequence encodes CASSVSWGQGNYGYTF.

The chain carries TRBV5-6 and TRBJ2-5, with 7 bases that match TRBD2. The germline V gene has CDR1 SGHDT and CDR2 YYEEEE. Unmatched junction bases numbered 10, after V lost 3 bases and J lost 5 bases. The CDR3 is made up of 15 amino acids. CDR3 nucleotide sequence: TGTGCCAGCAGCTCCCCCGAGACCGGGGGGGAGACCCAGTACTTC. Translated: CASSSPETGGETQYF. The full variable domain, with the rest looked up from reference TRBV5-6 and TRBJ2-5, is DAGVTQSPTHLIKTRGQQVTLRCSPKSGHDTVSWYQQALGQGPQFIFQYYEEEERQRGNFPDRFSGHQFPNYSSELNVNALLLGDSALYLCASSSPETGGETQYFGPGTRLLVL.

J is TRBJ2-1 and V is TRBV6-2 or TRBV6-3; 12 bases agree with TRBD2. J was trimmed by 9 bases and V by 4 bases; bases with no gene match: 4. The germline V gene encodes CDR1 MNHEY and CDR2 SVGEGT. The CDR3 runs to 14 residues. The DNA for the CDR3 is TGTGCCAGCAGTTCTAGCGGGGGGGCCTTTGAGCAGTTCTTC. Translation: CASSSSGGAFEQFF.

CDR3 coding DNA: TGTGCCTGGAGGGACCCAGGCGGGGGCACTGAAGCTTTCTTT. Translated, it gives CAWRDPGGGTEAFF. The chain uses TRBV30 and TRBJ1-1; maybe TRBD1 (5 bases). CDR3 length: 14 residues. Trimming removed 3 bases at V and 4 bases at J, with 15 bases between. Germline values: CDR1 GTSNPN, CDR2 SVGIG (reference sequence).

This clonotype was detected many times. This chain uses TRBV2 with TRBJ2-5; D call uncertain. From germline, CDR1 is SNHLY and CDR2 FYNNEI. The CDR3 contains 12 residues. Trimming took 7 bases from V and 8 from J, leaving 14 bases between them. For the CDR3, the DNA is TGTGCCAGCATGGGCAGTTGGGATACCCAGTACTTC. Protein: CASMGSWDTQYF.

This clonotype showed up just a few times. This rearrangement joins TRBV20-1 to TRBJ2-7; D perhaps matches TRBD1 (5 bases). Trimming took off 0 bases at V and 0 bases at J, with 18 bases between the two ends. CDR3 size: 17 residues. CDR1 is DFQATT and CDR2 is SNEGSKA in the germline V gene (reference sequence). The CDR3 is CSARDKDRTWPSYEQYF. CDR3 DNA sequence: TGCAGTGCTAGAGATAAGGACCGGACATGGCCCTCCTACGAGCAGTACTTC.

This clonotype was detected a few times. This chain connects TRBV20-1 to TRBJ2-7, with 7 nucleotides matching TRBD2. Germline V gene sequence: CDR1 DFQATT, CDR2 SNEGSKA (reference sequence). The CDR3 runs 14 residues. V lost 4 bases and J lost 4; bases outside the gene matches: 10. The CDR3 nucleotides are TGCAGTGCTAATGGGGGAGCGGGGCATTACGAGCAGTACTTC. The encoded protein is CSANGGAGHYEQYF.

This clonotype has just a few counts. The chain couples TRBV11-2 to TRBJ2-7; 8 nucleotides agree with TRBD1. The CDR3 runs to 14 residues. Germline V CDR1 and CDR2: SGHAT, FQNNGV. Trimming cost V 0 bases and J 3 bases; bases outside gene matches: 1. CDR3 in amino acids: CASSLDRGHYEQYF. The CDR3 region has the DNA TGTGCCAGCAGCTTAGACAGGGGGCACTACGAGCAGTACTTC. Drawing the rest from reference TRBV11-2 and TRBJ2-7, the complete variable domain is EAGVAQSPRYKIIEKRQSVAFWCNPISGHATLYWYQQILGQGPKLLIQFQNNGVVDDSQLPKDRFSAERLKGVDSTLKIQPAKLEDSAVYLCASSLDRGHYEQYFGPGTRLTVT.

This clonotype was detected ten times or more. The rearrangement links TRBV7-9 to TRBJ2-1; D call uncertain. Trimming pared 1 base from V and 8 bases from J, leaving 6 bases between. This CDR3 spans 12 amino acids. CDR1 and CDR2 (germline): SEHNR, FQNEAQ (reference sequence). Here the CDR3 reads CASSLVGHEQFF. The CDR3 DNA reads as TGTGCCAGCAGCTTAGTTGGCCATGAGCAGTTCTTC. The entire variable domain, with the rest obtained from reference TRBV7-9 and TRBJ2-1, is as follows: DTGVSQNPRHKITKRGQNVTFRCDPISEHNRLYWYRQTLGQGPEFLTYFQNEAQLEKSRLLSDRFSAERPKGSFSTLEIQRTEQGDSAMYLCASSLVGHEQFFGPGTRLTVL.

In its sample, this clonotype was seen many times. The chain couples TRBV7-6 to TRBJ1-5; possible D gene TRBD1, 5 bases. Trimming took 5 bases from V and 9 from J, leaving 14 bases between them. CDR3 length equals 13 residues. Germline V gives CDR1 SGHVS, CDR2 FNYEAQ. The CDR3 region is CASSPRQGRPQHF. The CDR3 nucleotides are TGTGCCAGCAGCCCCCGTCAGGGTCGGCCCCAGCATTTT.

This rearrangement joins TRBV19 to TRBJ2-1; tentative D call: TRBD2 (5 bases). The ends were cut back, 3 bases at V and 0 bases at J, with 6 bases in the middle. Germline CDR1 LNHDA, CDR2 SQIVND (reference sequence). The CDR3 runs 14 residues. The CDR3 loop reads CASSIRDSYNEQFF. The CDR3 coding sequence is TGTGCCAGTAGTATCCGGGACTCCTACAATGAGCAGTTCTTC.

This clonotype was detected ten times or more. The chain has TRBV12-3 or TRBV12-4 and TRBJ2-5; TRBD2 matches 8 bases. Trimming removed 7 bases from V and 5 bases from J; junction bases left unmatched: 9. The CDR3 spans 14 residues. The CDR3 spells CASTPRGGLETQYF. The CDR3 DNA is TGTGCCAGCACCCCCCGGGGGGGCCTTGAGACCCAGTACTTC.

The chain recombines TRBV28 with TRBJ2-5; 7 bases map to TRBD2. The J segment lost 4 bases and the V segment lost 8 bases, leaving 10 bases of the junction unmatched. The germline gives CDR1 MDHEN, CDR2 SYDVKM. This CDR3 contains 14 residues. CDR3 sequence: CASRTAGESETQYF. For the CDR3, the DNA is TGTGCCAGCCGCACGGCGGGGGAATCAGAGACCCAGTACTTC.

This sequence joins TRBV5-1 and TRBJ2-7; tentatively, D is TRBD1 or TRBD2 (6 bases each). The CDR3 contains 14 residues. The germline V gene encodes CDR1 SGHRS and CDR2 YFSETQ. Trimming cost V 0 bases and J 3 bases, with 10 bases left between them. The CDR3 reads CASSLEQGGYEQYF. The CDR3 nucleotides are TGCGCCAGCAGCTTGGAACAGGGAGGCTACGAGCAGTACTTC. The full variable domain, in which reference TRBV5-1 and TRBJ2-7 provide the parts outside the CDR3, is KAGVTQTPRYLIKTRGQQVTLSCSPISGHRSVSWYQQTPGQGLQFLFEYFSETQRNKGNFPGRFSGRQFSNSRSEMNVSTLELGDSALYLCASSLEQGGYEQYFGPGTRLTVT.

The chain combines TRBV2 with TRBJ2-5, with D perhaps matching TRBD1 or TRBD2 (6 bases each). Germline lookup yields CDR1 SNHLY and CDR2 FYNNEI. CDR3 size: 13 residues. Trimming shortened V by 8 bases and J by 4 bases, and 14 bases separated the two germline ends. The CDR3 spells CASENGGRETQYF. CDR3 bases: TGTGCCAGCGAGAACGGGGGCAGAGAGACCCAGTACTTC.

The chain couples TRBV5-5 to TRBJ1-1; TRBD1 matches at 9 bases. Germline assignment: CDR1 SGHKS and CDR2 YYEKEE (reference sequence). V shed 0 bases, J shed 8 bases, and the junction held 8 bases outside the gene matches. This CDR3 comprises 15 residues. For the CDR3, the DNA is TGTGCCAGCAGCTTGGATTGGGGACAGGGCTCCGAAGCTTTCTTT. Translation: CASSLDWGQGSEAFF.

This clonotype was counted only a few times. The rearrangement joins TRBV28 to TRBJ1-1; tentatively, D is TRBD1 (5 bases). V dropped 7 bases and J dropped 4 bases, with 19 bases sitting between them. The length of the CDR3 is 15 residues. Germline V gives CDR1 MDHEN, CDR2 SYDVKM. For the CDR3, the DNA is TGTGCCAGCACCAAGTCCCAGGGATGGATCACTGAAGCTTTCTTT. Protein: CASTKSQGWITEAFF.

The V call is TRBV7-9, the J call TRBJ1-3, with D perhaps matching TRBD1 (6 bases). V lost 5 bases to trimming and J lost 3 bases, with 8 bases between them. CDR3 size: 13 residues. The germline V gene encodes CDR1 SEHNR and CDR2 FQNEAQ (reference sequence). The CDR3 region has the DNA TGTGCCAGCAGCGGGGGCGGTGGAAACACCATATATTTT. Its translation is CASSGGGGNTIYF.